Detailed here is one TCR beta chain. Original processing notes: It was from reference gene primer amplification that nucleated cell counts were estimated. The data were produced by immunoSEQ multiplex PCR, yet TCRdb's version contains in-frame clones alone and is incomplete. V and J calls and clone size are given by that table; D and trimming were obtained from the DNA. Of over 150,000 clones listed, about 86% are singletons. The source of the sample is a study of blood T cell repertoires in COVID-19. Study-wide context: Collection of acute and convalescent COVID-19 samples took place in the United States, Italy and Spain. Sources were T cells, B-cell-depleted T cells, or PBMCs; the material itself was cDNA or gDNA.

With 1 base removed from V and 6 bases from J, the gap between germline ends came to 19 bases. The CDR3 has 16 amino acids. CDR1 SGHAT and CDR2 FQNNGV come from the germline V gene. The sample comprised peripheral blood. The TCR was taken from a man between 50 and 59 years old with active or convalescent COVID-19. The chain links TRBV11-2 to TRBJ2-7, with TRBD1 as a possible D gene (6 bases). The CDR3 region has the DNA TGTGCCAGCAGCTTAGTGCCAGGGGCCGTCCGAGGCGAGCAGTACTTC. It is translated as CASSLVPGAVRGEQYF.